These 23 T cell receptor beta chains were sequenced from one sample in a study of T cells in Graves' hyperthyroidism and ophthalmopathy (dated by TCRdb to between 2017 and 2020). The library was made by multiplex PCR. The sample was run on an Illumina HiSeq 2000. The TCR beta CDR3 regions were amplified from RNA transcripts. The first round of RT-PCR for the TCR CDR3 was performed with the HTBI primer set and the Qiagen OneStep RT-PCR kit. TCRdb ran its own pipeline on the public reads, namely fastp trimming at Q25 and MiXCR clone calling, and kept in-frame beta chains. Duplicate CDR3 protein sequences are folded into a single record with the most common DNA and genes. A total of 530,000 or so distinct CDR3 sequences appear in this sample, more than 45% of them only once. Of the sample, more than 7% falls within the top ten clones. The sequencing input was peripheral blood or thyroid tissue (not recorded which). The receptor source for this set is a woman under 30 with Graves' hyperthyroidism.

The sample holds a few counts of this clonotype. J is TRBJ1-2 and V is TRBV10-3; possible D gene TRBD1, 6 bases. The CDR3 is 16 amino acids. Germline lookup yields CDR1 ENHRY and CDR2 SYGVKD. V lost 3 bases, J lost 4 bases, and 18 bases lay in between. The CDR3 reads CAISDYSGRGGYGYTF. The CDR3 bases are TGTGCCATCAGTGACTATAGCGGGAGAGGGGGCTATGGCTACACCTTC.

This clonotype was seen repeatedly, ten times or more. The CDR3 nucleotides read TGTGCCAGCAGTTACCAGGGAAACACTGAAGCTTTCTTT. Translating it yields CASSYQGNTEAFF. V gene TRBV6-6 combines with J gene TRBJ1-1, with D maybe TRBD1 (5 bases). Germline assignment: CDR1 MNHNY and CDR2 SVGAGI (reference sequence). The V and J ends lost 2 bases and 2 bases respectively, with 6 bases between them. There are 13 residues in the CDR3.

This clonotype appeared many times. This chain joins TRBV29-1 and TRBJ2-7; 8 nucleotides match TRBD1. This CDR3 comprises 15 residues. With 0 bases clipped from V and 0 bases from J, the junction kept 4 bases outside the gene matches. Germline assignment: CDR1 SQVTM and CDR2 ANQGSEA. The CDR3 protein is CSVEDPTGGSYEQYF. In DNA, the CDR3 is TGCAGCGTTGAAGATCCCACAGGGGGCTCCTACGAGCAGTACTTC.

As to this clonotype: With a much larger clone just one base away, this may be a read error. The V gene is TRBV24-1, the J gene TRBJ2-3, with D tentatively TRBD2 (5 bases). CDR3 size: 14 residues. Germline V gene lookup returns CDR1 KGHDR and CDR2 SFDVKD. With 3 bases removed from V and 9 bases from J, the gap between germline ends came to 15 bases. The chain's CDR3 is CATSDPRGGNTQYF. The CDR3 coding sequence is TGTGCCACCAGTGATCCCCGAGGAGGAAACACGCAGTATTTT.

In its sample, this clonotype was seen a few times. CDR3 residues: CASSLNGGGDSPLHF. The CDR3 bases are TGTGCCAGCAGTTTAAATGGAGGGGGTGACTCACCCCTCCACTTT. The chain links TRBV27 to TRBJ1-6; possible D gene TRBD1, 6 bases. V gave up 2 bases and J gave up 10 bases, with 15 bases separating them. CDR1 is MNHEY and CDR2 is SMNVEV in the germline V gene (reference sequence). The CDR3 has 15 residues.

The J gene is TRBJ1-1, the V gene TRBV19; no firm D call. The CDR3 has 14 amino acids. Germline assignment: CDR1 LNHDA and CDR2 SQIVND (reference sequence). Trimming removed 3 bases from V and 7 bases from J, with 15 bases in between. The CDR3 bases are TGTGCCAGTAGTATGGTGGATACGCAGTATGAAGCTTTCTTT. Its translation is CASSMVDTQYEAFF.

This sequence joins TRBV7-9 and TRBJ2-2; 8 nucleotides agree with TRBD1. CDR1 and CDR2 from the germline V gene are SEHNR and FQNEAQ (reference sequence). The CDR3 contains 14 residues. Trimming at V came to 3 bases and at J to 6 bases, leaving 3 bases not matched to a gene. Written as DNA, the CDR3 is TGTGCCAGCAGCTTGGACAGGGCCCCCGGGGAGCTGTTTTTT. This encodes CASSLDRAPGELFF. The variable domain in full, completed from reference TRBV7-9 and TRBJ2-2, reads DTGVSQNPRHKITKRGQNVTFRCDPISEHNRLYWYRQTLGQGPEFLTYFQNEAQLEKSRLLSDRFSAERPKGSFSTLEIQRTEQGDSAMYLCASSLDRAPGELFFGEGSRLTVL.

This clonotype occurred many times. The rearrangement links TRBV7-9 to TRBJ2-7; 10 positions agree with TRBD2. V was clipped by 7 bases and J by 2 bases; unmatched bases: 5. From germline, CDR1 is SEHNR and CDR2 FQNEAQ (reference sequence). This CDR3 is 14 amino acids long. CDR3 amino acids: CASIAGGGTYEQYF. The CDR3 nucleotides are TGTGCCAGCATAGCGGGAGGCGGGACCTACGAGCAGTACTTC.

Here the CDR3 DNA reads TGTGCCAGCAGTGTGGGACTAGCGGGAGAAGAGACCCAGTACTTC. Encoded protein: CASSVGLAGEETQYF. V is TRBV6-4 and J is TRBJ2-5; 14 positions match TRBD2. The CDR3 length is 15 residues. Trimming removed 4 bases from V and 3 bases from J; junction bases left unmatched: 1. In germline, CDR1 is MRHNA, CDR2 SNTAGT.

The chain uses TRBV7-9 and TRBJ2-6; 10 nucleotides match TRBD1. The CDR3 contains 15 residues. V was pared by 5 bases and J by 9 bases, with 7 bases of the junction left unmatched. Germline V gene data show CDR1 as SEHNR and CDR2 as FQNEAQ (reference sequence). The CDR3 region is CASSPGQGGDNVLTF. Written as DNA, the CDR3 is TGTGCCAGCAGCCCAGGACAGGGGGGTGACAACGTCCTGACTTTC.

This clonotype was found many times. This rearrangement joins TRBV10-3 to TRBJ1-4, with 9 positions matching TRBD1. The CDR3 extends over 15 amino acids. Trimming removed 6 bases from V and 8 bases from J; junction bases left unmatched: 10. Germline V lookup: CDR1 ENHRY, CDR2 SYGVKD. The CDR3 sequence is CAIRGDTGGGEKLFF. The DNA for the CDR3 is TGTGCCATCAGGGGGGATACAGGGGGCGGCGAAAAACTGTTTTTT.

This rearrangement joins TRBV12-3 or TRBV12-4 to TRBJ2-7, with D tentatively TRBD1 (5 bases). The CDR3 has 17 amino acids. V was clipped by 1 base and J by 3 bases, with 19 bases between them. CDR3 region: CASSLGYQGPQIYEQYF. CDR3 sequence (DNA): TGTGCCAGCAGTTTAGGGTACCAGGGCCCTCAAATCTACGAGCAGTACTTC.

The rearrangement uses TRBV5-4 and TRBJ1-5; a possible D gene is TRBD1 (5 bases). From germline, CDR1 is SGHNT and CDR2 YYREEE (reference sequence). The CDR3 sequence is 13 residues long. Trimming pared 5 bases from V and 5 bases from J, leaving 11 bases between. This chain's CDR3 is CASSGGYDQPQHF. CDR3 in DNA: TGTGCCAGCAGTGGGGGGTACGATCAGCCCCAGCATTTT.

This clonotype was detected many times. The chain uses TRBV19 and TRBJ2-5; TRBD2 agrees at 10 bases. V lost 3 bases and J lost 6; bases outside the gene matches: 10. The germline CDR1 and CDR2 sequences are LNHDA and SQIVND (reference sequence). The CDR3 loop spans 16 amino acids. CDR3 amino acids: CASSIAASGSFKTQYF. CDR3 DNA: TGTGCCAGTAGTATTGCGGCTAGCGGGAGTTTTAAGACCCAGTACTTC.

About this clonotype itself: A junction boundary mismatches the germline segment, possibly from a read error. This rearrangement joins TRBV29-1 to TRBJ1-1, with D perhaps matching TRBD1 (6 bases). This CDR3 region has 9 residues. Germline loops: CDR1 SQVTM, CDR2 ANQGSEA. The CDR3 coding sequence is TGCAGCGTCCGACGCGGGACACTCTTT. It translates to CSVRRGTLF.

The CDR3 nucleotides are TGTGCCACCAGCCAAGGTAGCGGCTACACCTTC. Translated, it gives CATSQGSGYTF. This chain uses TRBV6-2 or TRBV6-3 with TRBJ1-2; D uncertain. This CDR3 contains 11 residues. V was trimmed by 10 bases and J by 8 bases, leaving 14 bases between them. Germline assignment: CDR1 MNHEY and CDR2 SVGEGT.

The sample holds many counts of this clonotype. The J gene is TRBJ2-6, the V gene TRBV7-9, with D uncertain. V gave up 1 base and J gave up 0 bases, with 10 bases separating them. The CDR3 extends over 17 amino acids. The germline CDR1 and CDR2 sequences are SEHNR and FQNEAQ (reference sequence). CDR3 nucleotide sequence: TGTGCCAGCAGCTTAGGACTGACGAACTCTGGGGCCAACGTCCTGACTTTC. This encodes CASSLGLTNSGANVLTF.

There are many counts of this clonotype. The CDR3 is CASSEGALALTEAFF. In DNA form, the CDR3 reads TGTGCCAGCAGTGAAGGGGCTTTGGCCCTCACTGAAGCTTTCTTT. The rearrangement joins TRBV25-1 to TRBJ1-1; D may be TRBD1 (5 bases). Germline values: CDR1 MGHDK, CDR2 SYGVNS. CDR3 length: 15 residues. V was cut by 2 bases and J by 4 bases, with 14 bases left in between.

The chain joins TRBV29-1 to TRBJ1-4; possibly TRBD1 for D (5 bases). The CDR3 runs 13 residues. Trimming pared 7 bases from V and 8 bases from J, leaving 17 bases between. CDR1 and CDR2 from the germline V gene are SQVTM and ANQGSEA. CDR3 nucleotides: TGCAGCGAGAGGGGACTAGCGGGGGAAAAACTGTTTTTT. Translating gives CSERGLAGEKLFF. Full variable domain (outside the CDR3, taken from reference TRBV29-1 and TRBJ1-4): SAVISQKPSRDICQRGTSLTIQCQVDSQVTMMFWYRQQPGQSLTLIATANQGSEATYESGFVIDKFPISRPNLTFSTLTVSNMSPEDSSIYLCSERGLAGEKLFFGSGTQLSVL.

This clonotype was picked up many times. This sequence joins TRBV5-1 and TRBJ2-7; tentative D call: TRBD2 (5 bases). CDR3 length: 13 amino acids. V was shortened by 0 bases and J by 5 bases, with 9 bases between the two germline ends. Per the germline V gene, CDR1 is SGHRS and CDR2 is YFSETQ. CDR3 sequence reads: CASSLGAEDEQYF. The CDR3 DNA reads as TGCGCCAGCAGCTTGGGGGCGGAGGACGAGCAGTACTTC.

For this clonotype: A much larger clone sits a single nucleotide away, making a read error possible. This sequence joins TRBV10-3 and TRBJ2-7; 9 bases fit TRBD2. The CDR3 loop spans 18 amino acids. CDR1 and CDR2 from the germline V gene are ENHRY and SYGVKD. The CDR3 is CVSSYVLAGAPSSYEQYF. In DNA, the CDR3 is TGTGTCAGCAGTTACGTGTTAGCGGGAGCTCCAAGCTCCTACGAGCAGTACTTC.

On this clonotype: A read error is likely, as this CDR3 ends without the conserved phenylalanine or tryptophan. The DNA is omitted, as the CDR3 cannot be located on it reliably, and the CDR3 follows TCRdb's listing. The CDR3 protein is CASSFSSYP. This chain links TRBV7-3 with TRBJ1-3. Germline V CDR1 and CDR2: SGHTA, FQGTGA. The length of the CDR3 is 9 amino acids, counting both ends.

CDR3 nucleotide sequence: TGTGCCAGCAGCTTAATAGCGGGGGATACAGATACGCAGTATTTT. It is translated as CASSLIAGDTDTQYF. This chain links TRBV7-9 with TRBJ2-3; TRBD2 aligns across 9 bases. V was clipped by 2 bases and J by 3 bases; unmatched bases: 3. The CDR3 is made up of 15 amino acids. Looked up from germline, CDR1 is SEHNR and CDR2 is FQNEAQ (reference sequence).